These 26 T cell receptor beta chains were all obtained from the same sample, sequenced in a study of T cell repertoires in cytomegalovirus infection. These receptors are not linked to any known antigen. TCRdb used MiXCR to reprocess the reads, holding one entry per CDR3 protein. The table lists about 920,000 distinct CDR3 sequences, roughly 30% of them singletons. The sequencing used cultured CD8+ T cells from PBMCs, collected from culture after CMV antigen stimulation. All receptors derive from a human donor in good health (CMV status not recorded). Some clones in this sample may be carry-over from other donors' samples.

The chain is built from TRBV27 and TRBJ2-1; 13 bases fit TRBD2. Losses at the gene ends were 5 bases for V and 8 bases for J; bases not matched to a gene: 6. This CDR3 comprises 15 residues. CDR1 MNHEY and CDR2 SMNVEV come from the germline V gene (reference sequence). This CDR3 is CASSRPGLAGHEQFF. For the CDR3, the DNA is TGTGCCAGCAGTAGACCGGGACTAGCGGGGCATGAGCAGTTCTTC.

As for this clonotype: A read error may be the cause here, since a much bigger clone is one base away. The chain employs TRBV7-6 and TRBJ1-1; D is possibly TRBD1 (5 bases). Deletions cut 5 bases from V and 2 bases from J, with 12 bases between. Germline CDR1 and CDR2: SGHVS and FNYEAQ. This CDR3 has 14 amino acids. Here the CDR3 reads CASSPGGSNTEAFF. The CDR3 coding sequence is TGTGCCAGCAGCCCCGGGGGGTCTAACACTGAAGCTTTCTTT. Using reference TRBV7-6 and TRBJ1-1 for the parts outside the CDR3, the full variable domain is GAGVSQSPRYKVTKRGQDVALRCDPISGHVSLYWYRQALGQGPEFLTYFNYEAQQDKSGLPNDRFSAERPEGSISTLTIQRTEQRDSAMYRCASSPGGSNTEAFFGQGTRLTVV.

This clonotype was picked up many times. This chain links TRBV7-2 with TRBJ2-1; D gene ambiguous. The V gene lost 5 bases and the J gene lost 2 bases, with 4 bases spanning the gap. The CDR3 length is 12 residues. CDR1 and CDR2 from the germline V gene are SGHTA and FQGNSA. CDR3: CASSTAYNEQFF. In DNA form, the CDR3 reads TGTGCCAGCAGCACCGCCTACAATGAGCAGTTCTTC. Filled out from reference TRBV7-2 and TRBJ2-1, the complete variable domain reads GAGVSQSPSNKVTEKGKDVELRCDPISGHTALYWYRQSLGQGLEFLIYFQGNSAPDKSGLPSDRFSAERTGGSVSTLTIQRTQQEDSAVYLCASSTAYNEQFFGPGTRLTVL.

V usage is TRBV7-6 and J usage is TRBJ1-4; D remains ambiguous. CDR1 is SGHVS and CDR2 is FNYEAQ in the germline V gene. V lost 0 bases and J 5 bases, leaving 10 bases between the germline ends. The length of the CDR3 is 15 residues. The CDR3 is CASSLAGGRNEKLFF. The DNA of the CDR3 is TGTGCCAGCAGCTTAGCGGGAGGGAGGAATGAAAAACTGTTTTTT.

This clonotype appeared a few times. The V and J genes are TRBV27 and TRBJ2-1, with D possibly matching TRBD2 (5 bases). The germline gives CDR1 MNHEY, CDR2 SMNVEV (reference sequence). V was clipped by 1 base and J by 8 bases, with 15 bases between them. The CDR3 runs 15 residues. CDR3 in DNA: TGTGCCAGCAGTTTATTAAGAGGGTTTAAGGATGAGCAGTTCTTC. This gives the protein CASSLLRGFKDEQFF.

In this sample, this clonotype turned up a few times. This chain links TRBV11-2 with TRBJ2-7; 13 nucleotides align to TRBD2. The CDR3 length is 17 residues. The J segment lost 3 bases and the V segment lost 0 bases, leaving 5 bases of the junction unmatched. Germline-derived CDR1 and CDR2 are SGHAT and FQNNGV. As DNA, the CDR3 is TGTGCCAGCAGCTTAGAGGGGGGACTAGCGGGGAACTACGAGCAGTACTTC. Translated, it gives CASSLEGGLAGNYEQYF.

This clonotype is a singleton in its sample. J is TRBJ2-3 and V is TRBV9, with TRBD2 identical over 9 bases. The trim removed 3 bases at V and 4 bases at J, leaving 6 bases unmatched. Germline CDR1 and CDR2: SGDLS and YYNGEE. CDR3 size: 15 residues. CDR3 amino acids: CASSASGGTSDTQYF. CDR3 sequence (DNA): TGTGCCAGCAGCGCGAGCGGGGGGACGTCAGATACGCAGTATTTT.

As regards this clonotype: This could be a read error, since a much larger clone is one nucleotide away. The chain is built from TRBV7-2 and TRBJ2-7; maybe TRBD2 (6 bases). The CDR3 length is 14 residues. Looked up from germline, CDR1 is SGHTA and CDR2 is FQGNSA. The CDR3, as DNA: TGTGCCAACAGCTCCTCCCCGGGGGACTACGAGCAGTACTTC. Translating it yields CANSSSPGDYEQYF.

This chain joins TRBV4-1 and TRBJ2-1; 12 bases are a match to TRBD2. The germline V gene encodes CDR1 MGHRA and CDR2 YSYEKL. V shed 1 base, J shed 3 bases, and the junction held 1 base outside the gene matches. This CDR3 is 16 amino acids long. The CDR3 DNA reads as TGCGCCAGCAGCCAAGTGACTAGCGGGGGCTACAATGAGCAGTTCTTC. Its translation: CASSQVTSGGYNEQFF.

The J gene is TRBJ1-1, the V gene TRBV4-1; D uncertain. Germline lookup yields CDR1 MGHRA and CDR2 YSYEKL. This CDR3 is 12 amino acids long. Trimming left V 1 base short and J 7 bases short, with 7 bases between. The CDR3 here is CASSQVKDEAFF. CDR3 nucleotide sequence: TGCGCCAGCAGCCAAGTGAAAGATGAAGCTTTCTTT.

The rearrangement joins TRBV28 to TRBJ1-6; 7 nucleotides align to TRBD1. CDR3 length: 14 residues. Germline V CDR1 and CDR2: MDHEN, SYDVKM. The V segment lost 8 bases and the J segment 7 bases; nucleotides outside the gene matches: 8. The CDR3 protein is CASATGVWNSPLHF. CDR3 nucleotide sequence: TGTGCCAGCGCAACAGGGGTTTGGAATTCACCCCTCCACTTT.

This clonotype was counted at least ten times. The CDR3 DNA reads TGTGCCAGCAGCTTAGGCGAATTCGGGTATGAAAAACTGTTTTTT. It codes for CASSLGEFGYEKLFF. This chain links TRBV7-2 with TRBJ1-4; D remains unclear. The germline CDR1 and CDR2 sequences are SGHTA and FQGNSA. The V and J ends lost 1 base and 6 bases respectively, with 12 bases between them. The CDR3 sequence is 15 residues long.

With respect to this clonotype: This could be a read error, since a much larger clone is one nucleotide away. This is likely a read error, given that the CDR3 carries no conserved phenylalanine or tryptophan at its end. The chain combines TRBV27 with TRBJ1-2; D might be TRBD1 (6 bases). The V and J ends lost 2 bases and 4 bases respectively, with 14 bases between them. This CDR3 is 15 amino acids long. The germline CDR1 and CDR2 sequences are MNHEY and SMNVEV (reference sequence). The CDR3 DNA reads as TGTGCCAGCAGTTTAGGTAGCGGGGGCGGCTATGGCTACACCATC. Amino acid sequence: CASSLGSGGGYGYTI.

As DNA, the CDR3 is TGTGCCAGCAGCAATCCTACCGTAGAGTTAGGAGCTTATGGCTACACCTTC. Amino acids: CASSNPTVELGAYGYTF. The genes are TRBV7-6 and TRBJ1-2; D is ambiguous. Looked up from germline, CDR1 is SGHVS and CDR2 is FNYEAQ. Trimming left V 5 bases short and J 5 bases short, with 24 bases between. The CDR3 length is 17 residues.

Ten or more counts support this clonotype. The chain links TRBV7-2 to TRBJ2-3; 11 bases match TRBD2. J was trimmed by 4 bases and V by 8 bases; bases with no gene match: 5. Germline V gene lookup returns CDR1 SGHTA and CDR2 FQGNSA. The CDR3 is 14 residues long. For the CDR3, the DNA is TGTGCCAGCTTCCCTAGCGGGGGGCCAGATACGCAGTATTTT. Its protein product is CASFPSGGPDTQYF. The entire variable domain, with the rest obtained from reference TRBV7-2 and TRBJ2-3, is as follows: GAGVSQSPSNKVTEKGKDVELRCDPISGHTALYWYRQSLGQGLEFLIYFQGNSAPDKSGLPSDRFSAERTGGSVSTLTIQRTQQEDSAVYLCASFPSGGPDTQYFGPGTRLTVL.

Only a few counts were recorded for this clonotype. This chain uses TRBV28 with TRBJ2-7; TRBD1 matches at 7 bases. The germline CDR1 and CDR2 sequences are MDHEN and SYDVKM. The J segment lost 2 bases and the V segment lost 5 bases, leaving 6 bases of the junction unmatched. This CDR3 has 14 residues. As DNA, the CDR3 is TGTGCCAGCAGTCTGGACAGGCGGCCCTACGAGCAGTACGTC. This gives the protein CASSLDRRPYEQYV.

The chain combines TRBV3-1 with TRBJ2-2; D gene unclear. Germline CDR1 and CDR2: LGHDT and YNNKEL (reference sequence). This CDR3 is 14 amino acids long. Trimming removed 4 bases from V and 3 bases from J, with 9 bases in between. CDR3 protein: CASSPKLHTGELFF. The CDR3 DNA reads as TGTGCCAGCAGCCCGAAGTTACACACCGGGGAGCTGTTTTTT.

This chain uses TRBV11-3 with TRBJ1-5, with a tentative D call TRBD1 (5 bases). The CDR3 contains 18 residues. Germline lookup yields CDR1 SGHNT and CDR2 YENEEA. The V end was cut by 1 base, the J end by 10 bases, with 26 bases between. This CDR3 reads CASSLAVLRGGFNGPQHF. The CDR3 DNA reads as TGTGCCAGCAGCTTAGCCGTTTTGAGGGGAGGATTCAATGGACCCCAGCATTTT.

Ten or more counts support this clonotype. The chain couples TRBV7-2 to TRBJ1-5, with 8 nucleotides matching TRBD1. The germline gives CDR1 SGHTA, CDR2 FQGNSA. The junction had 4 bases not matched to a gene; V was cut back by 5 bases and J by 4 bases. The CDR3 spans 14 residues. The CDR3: CASSRQGLNQPQHF. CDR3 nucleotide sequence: TGTGCCAGCAGCCGACAGGGGTTGAATCAGCCCCAGCATTTT.

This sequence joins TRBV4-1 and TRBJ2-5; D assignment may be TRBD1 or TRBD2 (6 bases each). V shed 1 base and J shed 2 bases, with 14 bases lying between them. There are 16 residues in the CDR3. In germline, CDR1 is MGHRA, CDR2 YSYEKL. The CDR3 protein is CASSQGWGAAQETQYF. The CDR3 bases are TGCGCCAGCAGCCAAGGGTGGGGGGCTGCACAAGAGACCCAGTACTTC.

The CDR3, as DNA: TGCAGCGTTGCTGCGGGGGATTACAATGAGCAGTTCTTC. As protein: CSVAAGDYNEQFF. This chain links TRBV29-1 with TRBJ2-1, with TRBD2 matching 7 bases. Trimming took 4 bases from V and 4 from J; bases not matched to a gene: 4. Germline CDR1 is SQVTM and CDR2 is ANQGSEA. The CDR3 is made up of 13 amino acids.

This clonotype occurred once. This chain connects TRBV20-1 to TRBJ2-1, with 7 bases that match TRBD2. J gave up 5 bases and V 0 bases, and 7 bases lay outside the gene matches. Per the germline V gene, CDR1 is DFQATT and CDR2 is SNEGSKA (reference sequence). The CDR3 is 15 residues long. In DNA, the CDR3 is TGCAGTGCTAGAGATGGGGGGGGAATCGACAATGAGCAGTTCTTC. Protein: CSARDGGGIDNEQFF.

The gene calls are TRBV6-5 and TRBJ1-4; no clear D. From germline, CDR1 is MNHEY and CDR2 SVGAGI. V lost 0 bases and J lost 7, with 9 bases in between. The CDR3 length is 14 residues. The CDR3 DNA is TGTGCCAGCAGTTACTCAGGTGGTAGTGAAAAACTGTTTTTT. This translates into CASSYSGGSEKLFF.

Written as DNA, the CDR3 is TGTGCCAGCAGCTTAAAGGCTAGGCTCAATGAGCAGTTCTTC. Translating it yields CASSLKARLNEQFF. The V call is TRBV7-9, the J call TRBJ2-1; D is unclear. Germline lookup yields CDR1 SEHNR and CDR2 FQNEAQ (reference sequence). Trimming pared 2 bases from V and 6 bases from J, leaving 11 bases between. This CDR3 spans 14 amino acids.

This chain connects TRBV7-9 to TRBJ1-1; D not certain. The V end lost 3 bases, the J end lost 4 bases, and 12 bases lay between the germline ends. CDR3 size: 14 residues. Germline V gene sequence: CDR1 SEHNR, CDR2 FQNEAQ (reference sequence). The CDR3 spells CASSFTSEGTEAFF. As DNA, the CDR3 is TGTGCCAGCAGCTTTACTAGCGAGGGCACTGAAGCTTTCTTT.

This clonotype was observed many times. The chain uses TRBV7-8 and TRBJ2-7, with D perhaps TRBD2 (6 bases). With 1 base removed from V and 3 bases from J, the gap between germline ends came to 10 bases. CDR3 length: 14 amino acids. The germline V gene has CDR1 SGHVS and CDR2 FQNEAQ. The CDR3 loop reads CASSLGYGGYEQYV. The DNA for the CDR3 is TGTGCCAGCAGCTTAGGGTACGGGGGCTACGAGCAGTACGTC.